The table lists the clone carrying this T cell receptor (beta chain) with many counts. Its antigen remains unknown. TCR beta CDR3 region amplification was performed from RNA transcripts. Carried out on the TCR CDR3, a first-round RT-PCR used the HTBI primer set. TCRdb reprocessed the multiplex PCR reads via MiXCR and lists one record per CDR3 protein. The sample shows roughly 580,000 distinct CDR3 sequences, over 11% of them seen only once. The source of the sample is a study of T cells in Graves' hyperthyroidism and ophthalmopathy. Germline V gene data show CDR1 as MNHEY and CDR2 as SMNVEV (reference sequence). This CDR3 contains 14 residues. V was trimmed by 6 bases and J by 0 bases, leaving 9 bases between them. Uncontrolled infection, other autoimmune disease, pregnancy or lactation led to exclusion. The blood was taken when hyperthyroidism was first diagnosed, before any ophthalmopathy symptoms showed up.

Points from the study as a whole: Ophthalmopathy cases were set apart from stable hyperthyroidism by a 13 V-J model.

J is TRBJ1-5 and V is TRBV27; D gene ambiguous. The sequenced material came from blood. The source is a woman aged 30 to 39 with Graves' hyperthyroidism that later progressed to Graves' ophthalmopathy. Here the CDR3 DNA reads TGTGCCAGCAGCATAGGGTATAGCAATCAGCCCCAGCATTTT. It codes for CASSIGYSNQPQHF.